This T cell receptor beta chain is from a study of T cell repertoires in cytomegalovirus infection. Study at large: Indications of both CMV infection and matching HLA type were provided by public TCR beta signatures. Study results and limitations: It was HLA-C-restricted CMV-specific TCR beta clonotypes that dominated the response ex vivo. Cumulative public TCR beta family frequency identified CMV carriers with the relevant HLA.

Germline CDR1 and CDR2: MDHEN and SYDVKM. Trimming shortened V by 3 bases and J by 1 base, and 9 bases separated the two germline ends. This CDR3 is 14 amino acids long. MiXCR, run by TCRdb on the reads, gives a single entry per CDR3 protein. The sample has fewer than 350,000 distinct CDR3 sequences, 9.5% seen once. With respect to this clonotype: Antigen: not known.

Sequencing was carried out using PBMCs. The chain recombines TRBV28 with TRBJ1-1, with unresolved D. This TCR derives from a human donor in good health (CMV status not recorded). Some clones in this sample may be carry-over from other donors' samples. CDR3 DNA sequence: TGTGCCAGCAGTTTGGAACGGACGAACACTGAAGCTTTCTTT. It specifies CASSLERTNTEAFF.